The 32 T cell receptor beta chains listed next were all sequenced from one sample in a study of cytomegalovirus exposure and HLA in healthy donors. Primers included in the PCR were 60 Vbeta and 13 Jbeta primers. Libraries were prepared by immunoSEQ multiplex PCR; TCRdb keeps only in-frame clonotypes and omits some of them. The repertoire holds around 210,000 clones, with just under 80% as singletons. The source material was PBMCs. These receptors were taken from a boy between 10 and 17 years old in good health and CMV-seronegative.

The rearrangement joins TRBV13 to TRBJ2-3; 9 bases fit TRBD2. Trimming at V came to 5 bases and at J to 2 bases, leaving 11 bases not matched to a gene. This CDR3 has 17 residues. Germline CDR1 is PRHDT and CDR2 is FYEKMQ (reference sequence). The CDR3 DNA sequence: TGTGCCAGCAGCCCCTCGGGGGCGGGGGGGCCCACAGATACGCAGTATTTT. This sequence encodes CASSPSGAGGPTDTQYF.

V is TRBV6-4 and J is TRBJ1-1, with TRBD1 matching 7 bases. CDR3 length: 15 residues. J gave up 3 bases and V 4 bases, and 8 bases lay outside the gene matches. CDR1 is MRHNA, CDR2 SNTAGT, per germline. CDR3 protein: CASSVRGGADTEAFF. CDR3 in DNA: TGTGCCAGCAGTGTCCGAGGGGGCGCGGACACTGAAGCTTTCTTT.

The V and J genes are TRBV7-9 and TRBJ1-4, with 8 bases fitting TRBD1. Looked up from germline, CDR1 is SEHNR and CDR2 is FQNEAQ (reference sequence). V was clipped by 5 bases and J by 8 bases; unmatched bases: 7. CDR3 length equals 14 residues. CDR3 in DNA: TGTGCCAGCAGCCTTGGACAGGGAGCCGAAAAACTGTTTTTT. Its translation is CASSLGQGAEKLFF.

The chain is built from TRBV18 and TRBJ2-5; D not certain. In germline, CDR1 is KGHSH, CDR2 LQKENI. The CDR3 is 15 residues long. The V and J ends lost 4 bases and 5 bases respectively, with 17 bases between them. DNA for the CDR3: TGTGCCAGCTCACTCTCTTCCCGCGCCGGGGAGACCCAGTACTTC. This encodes CASSLSSRAGETQYF.

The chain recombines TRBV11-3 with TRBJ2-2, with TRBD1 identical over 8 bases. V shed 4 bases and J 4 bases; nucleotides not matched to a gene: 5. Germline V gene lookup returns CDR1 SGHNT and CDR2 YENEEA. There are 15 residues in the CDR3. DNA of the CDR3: TGTGCCAGCAGCTCCCGGACAGGGACCACCGGGGAGCTGTTTTTT. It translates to CASSSRTGTTGELFF.

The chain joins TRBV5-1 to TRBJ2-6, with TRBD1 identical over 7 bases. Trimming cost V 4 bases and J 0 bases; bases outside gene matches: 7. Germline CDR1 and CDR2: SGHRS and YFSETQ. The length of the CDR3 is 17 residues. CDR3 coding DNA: TGCGCCAGCAGCCTTATGGGACAGAGCTCTGGGGCCAACGTCCTGACTTTC. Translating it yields CASSLMGQSSGANVLTF.

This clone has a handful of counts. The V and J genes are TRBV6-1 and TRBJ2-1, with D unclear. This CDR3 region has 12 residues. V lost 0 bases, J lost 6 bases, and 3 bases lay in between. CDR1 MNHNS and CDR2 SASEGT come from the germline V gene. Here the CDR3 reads CASSEALNEQFF. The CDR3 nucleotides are TGTGCCAGCAGTGAAGCTCTCAATGAGCAGTTCTTC.

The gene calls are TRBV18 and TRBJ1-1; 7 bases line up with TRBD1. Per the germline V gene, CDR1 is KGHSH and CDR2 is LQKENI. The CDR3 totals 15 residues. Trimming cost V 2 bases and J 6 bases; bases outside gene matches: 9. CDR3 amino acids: CASSPTAGGSSEAFF. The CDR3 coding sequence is TGTGCCAGCTCACCAACAGCAGGGGGGAGCTCTGAAGCTTTCTTT.

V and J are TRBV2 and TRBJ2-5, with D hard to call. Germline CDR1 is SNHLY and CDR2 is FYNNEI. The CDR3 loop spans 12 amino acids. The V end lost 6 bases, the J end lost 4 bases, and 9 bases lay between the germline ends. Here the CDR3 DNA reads TGTGCCAGCAGCCCCAGGCCAGAGACCCAGTACTTC. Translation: CASSPRPETQYF.

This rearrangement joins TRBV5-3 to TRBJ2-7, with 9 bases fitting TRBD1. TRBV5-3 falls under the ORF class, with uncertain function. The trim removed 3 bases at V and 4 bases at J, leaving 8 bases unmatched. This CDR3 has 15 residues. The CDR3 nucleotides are TGTGCCAGAAGCTCCAGACAGGGGGACAGGTACGAGCAGTACTTC. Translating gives CARSSRQGDRYEQYF.

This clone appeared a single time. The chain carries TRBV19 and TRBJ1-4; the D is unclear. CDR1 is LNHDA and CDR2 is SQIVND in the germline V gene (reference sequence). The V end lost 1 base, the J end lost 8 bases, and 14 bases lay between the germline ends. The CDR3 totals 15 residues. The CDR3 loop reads CASSIGPTGAEKLFF. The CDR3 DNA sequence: TGTGCCAGTAGTATAGGTCCAACCGGAGCGGAAAAACTGTTTTTT.

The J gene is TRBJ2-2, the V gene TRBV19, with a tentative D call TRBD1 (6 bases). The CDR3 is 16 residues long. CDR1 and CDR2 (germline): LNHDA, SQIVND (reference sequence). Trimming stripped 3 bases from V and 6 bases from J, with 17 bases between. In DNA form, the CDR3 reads TGTGCCAGTAGTATCCCTAGGGGGACGGTAGCCGGGGAGCTGTTTTTT. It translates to CASSIPRGTVAGELFF.

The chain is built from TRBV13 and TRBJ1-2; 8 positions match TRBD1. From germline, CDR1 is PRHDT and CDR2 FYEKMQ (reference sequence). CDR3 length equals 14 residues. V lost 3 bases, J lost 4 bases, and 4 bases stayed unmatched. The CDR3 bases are TGTGCCAGCAGCTTTAGACAGGGGTTCTATGGCTACACCTTC. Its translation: CASSFRQGFYGYTF.

CDR3 in DNA: TGTGCCAGCACGGAAGGACAGGGGTTCGAAAAACTGTTTTTT. This encodes CASTEGQGFEKLFF. This chain uses TRBV6-6 with TRBJ1-4, with 9 bases that match TRBD1. V gave up 7 bases and J gave up 8 bases; unmatched junction bases: 8. Germline V gene lookup returns CDR1 MNHNY and CDR2 SVGAGI (reference sequence). The CDR3 is made up of 14 amino acids.

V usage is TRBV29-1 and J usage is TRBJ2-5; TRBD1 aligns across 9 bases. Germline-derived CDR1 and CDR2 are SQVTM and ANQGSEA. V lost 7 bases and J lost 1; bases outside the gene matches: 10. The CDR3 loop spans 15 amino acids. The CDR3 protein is CSAALGTGIQETQYF. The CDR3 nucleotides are TGCAGCGCCGCTTTAGGGACAGGGATCCAAGAGACCCAGTACTTC.

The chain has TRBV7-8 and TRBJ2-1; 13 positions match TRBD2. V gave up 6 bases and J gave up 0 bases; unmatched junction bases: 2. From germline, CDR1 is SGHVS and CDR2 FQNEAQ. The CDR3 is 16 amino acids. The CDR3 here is CASSRTSGSSYNEQFF. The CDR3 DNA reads TGTGCCAGCAGTCGGACTAGCGGGAGCTCCTACAATGAGCAGTTCTTC.

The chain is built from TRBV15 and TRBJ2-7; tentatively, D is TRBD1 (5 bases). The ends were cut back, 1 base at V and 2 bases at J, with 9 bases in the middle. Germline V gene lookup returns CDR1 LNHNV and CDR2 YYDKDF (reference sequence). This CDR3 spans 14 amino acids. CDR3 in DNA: TGTGCCACCAGCAGAGTCCAGGGTCCCTACGAGCAGTACTTC. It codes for CATSRVQGPYEQYF.

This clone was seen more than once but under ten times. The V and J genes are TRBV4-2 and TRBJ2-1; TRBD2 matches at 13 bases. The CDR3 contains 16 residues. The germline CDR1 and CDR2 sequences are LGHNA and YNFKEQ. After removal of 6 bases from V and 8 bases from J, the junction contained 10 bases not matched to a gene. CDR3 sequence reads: CASRLRTSGSLDEQFF. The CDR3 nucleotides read TGTGCCAGCAGGTTAAGGACTAGCGGGAGTTTGGATGAGCAGTTCTTC.

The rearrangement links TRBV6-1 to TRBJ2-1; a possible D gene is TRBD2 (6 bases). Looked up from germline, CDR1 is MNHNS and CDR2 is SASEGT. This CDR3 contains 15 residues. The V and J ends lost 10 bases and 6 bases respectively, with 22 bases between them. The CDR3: CATTRRVLEANEQFF. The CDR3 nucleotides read TGTGCCACCACCAGGAGGGTACTAGAGGCCAATGAGCAGTTCTTC.

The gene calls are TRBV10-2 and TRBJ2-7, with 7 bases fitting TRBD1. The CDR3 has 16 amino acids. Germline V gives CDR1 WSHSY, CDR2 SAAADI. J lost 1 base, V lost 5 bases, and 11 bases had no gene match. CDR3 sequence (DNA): TGCGCCAGCAGTCTTTACCGGGACAGACCTTCCTACGAGCAGTACTTC. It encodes CASSLYRDRPSYEQYF.

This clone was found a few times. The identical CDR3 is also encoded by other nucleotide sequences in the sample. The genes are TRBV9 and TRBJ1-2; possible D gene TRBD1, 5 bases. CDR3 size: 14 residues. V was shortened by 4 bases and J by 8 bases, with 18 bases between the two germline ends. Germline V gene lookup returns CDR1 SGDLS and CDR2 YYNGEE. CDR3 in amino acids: CASSPWGRDRGYTF. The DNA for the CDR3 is TGTGCCAGCAGCCCCTGGGGGAGGGACCGGGGCTACACCTTC.

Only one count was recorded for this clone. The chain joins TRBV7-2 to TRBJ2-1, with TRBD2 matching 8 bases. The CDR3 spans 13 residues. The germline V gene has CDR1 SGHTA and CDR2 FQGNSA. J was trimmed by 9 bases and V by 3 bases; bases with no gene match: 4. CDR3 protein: CASSLFSGIEQFF. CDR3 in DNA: TGTGCCAGCAGCTTGTTTAGCGGGATTGAGCAGTTCTTC.

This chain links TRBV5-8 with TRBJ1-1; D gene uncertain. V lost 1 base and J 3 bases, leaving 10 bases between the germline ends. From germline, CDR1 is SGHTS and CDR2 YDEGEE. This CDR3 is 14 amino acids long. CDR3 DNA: TGTGCCAGCAGCTTGCGGGAGGGTTACACTGAAGCTTTCTTT. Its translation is CASSLREGYTEAFF.

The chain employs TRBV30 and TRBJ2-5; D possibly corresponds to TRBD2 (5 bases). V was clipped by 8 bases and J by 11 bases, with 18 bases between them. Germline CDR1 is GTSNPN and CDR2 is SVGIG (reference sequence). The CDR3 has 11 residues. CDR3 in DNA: TGTGCCACTGGAGGTGACCGAGAGCAGTACTTC. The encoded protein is CATGGDREQYF.

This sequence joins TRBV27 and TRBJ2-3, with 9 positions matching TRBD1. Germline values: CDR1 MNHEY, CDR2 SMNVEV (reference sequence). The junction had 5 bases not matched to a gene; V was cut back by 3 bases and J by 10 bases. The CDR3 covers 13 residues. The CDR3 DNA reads TGTGCCAGCAGTTTCCCCGGGACAGGGTCGCAGTATTTT. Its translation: CASSFPGTGSQYF.

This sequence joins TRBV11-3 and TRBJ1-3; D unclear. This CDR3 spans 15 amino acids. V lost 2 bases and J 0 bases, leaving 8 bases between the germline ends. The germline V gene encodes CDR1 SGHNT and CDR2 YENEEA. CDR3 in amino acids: CASSLSYSSGNTIYF. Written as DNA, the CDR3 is TGTGCCAGCAGCTTAAGTTACAGCTCTGGAAACACCATATATTTT.

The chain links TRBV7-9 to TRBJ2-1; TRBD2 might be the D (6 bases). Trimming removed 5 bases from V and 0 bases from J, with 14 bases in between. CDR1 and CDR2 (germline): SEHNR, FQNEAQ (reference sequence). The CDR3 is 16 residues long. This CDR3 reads CASSPYGGNSYNEQFF. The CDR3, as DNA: TGTGCCAGCAGCCCCTACGGCGGGAACTCCTACAATGAGCAGTTCTTC.

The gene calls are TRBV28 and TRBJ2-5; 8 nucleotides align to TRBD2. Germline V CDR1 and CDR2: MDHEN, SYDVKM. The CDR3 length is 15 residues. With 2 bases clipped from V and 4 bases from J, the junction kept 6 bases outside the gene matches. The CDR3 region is CASSLNTSGRETQYF. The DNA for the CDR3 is TGTGCCAGCAGTTTAAACACTAGCGGCCGAGAGACCCAGTACTTC.

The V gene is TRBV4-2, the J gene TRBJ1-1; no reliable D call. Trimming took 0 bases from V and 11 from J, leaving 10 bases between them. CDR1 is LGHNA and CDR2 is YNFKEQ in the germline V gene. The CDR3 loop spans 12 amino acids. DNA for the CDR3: TGTGCCAGCAGCCAAGATTTCGTTGAGGCTTTCTTT. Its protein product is CASSQDFVEAFF.

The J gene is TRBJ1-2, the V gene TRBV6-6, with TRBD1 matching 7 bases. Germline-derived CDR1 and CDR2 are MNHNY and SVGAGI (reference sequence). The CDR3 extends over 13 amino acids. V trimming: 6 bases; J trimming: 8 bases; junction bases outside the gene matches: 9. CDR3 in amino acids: CASSYKTGYGYTF. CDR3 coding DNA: TGTGCCAGCAGCTACAAGACAGGGTACGGCTACACCTTC.

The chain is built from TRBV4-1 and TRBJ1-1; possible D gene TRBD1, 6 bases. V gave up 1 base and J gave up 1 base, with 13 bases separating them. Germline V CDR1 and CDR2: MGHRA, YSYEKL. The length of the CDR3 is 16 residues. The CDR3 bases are TGCGCCAGCAGCCAAGTAGGCAGGGGAACGAACACTGAAGCTTTCTTT. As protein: CASSQVGRGTNTEAFF.

CDR3 sequence: CASSFRLAESSGANVLTF. The CDR3 region has the DNA TGTGCCAGCAGCTTTCGACTAGCGGAAAGCTCTGGGGCCAACGTCCTGACTTTC. The chain uses TRBV7-8 and TRBJ2-6; TRBD2 aligns across 9 bases. Trimming removed 3 bases from V and 0 bases from J; junction bases left unmatched: 6. CDR3 length: 18 residues. In germline, CDR1 is SGHVS, CDR2 FQNEAQ. The whole variable domain, filled in from reference TRBV7-8 and TRBJ2-6, reads GAGVSQSPRYKVAKRGQDVALRCDPISGHVSLFWYQQALGQGPEFLTYFQNEAQLDKSGLPSDRFFAERPEGSVSTLKIQRTQQEDSAVYLCASSFRLAESSGANVLTFGAGSRLTVL.